This T cell receptor beta chain stems from a study of Graves' ophthalmopathy and Graves' hyperthyroidism. Notes on the study in general: Also, most clonotypes expanded in the thyroid above 0.001 frequency appeared in blood. The model achieved 70.59% sensitivity and roughly 79% specificity for ophthalmopathy progression.

Each diagnosis was determined on the basis of clinical symptoms, serum thyroxine, TRAb, thyroid ultrasound and orbital computed tomography. This CDR3 spans 14 amino acids. The ends were cut back, 5 bases at V and 3 bases at J, with 14 bases in the middle. Germline lookup yields CDR1 MNHEY and CDR2 SMNVEV (reference sequence). Amplified TCR beta CDR3 regions were obtained using RNA transcripts as template. HTBI primers were used in a first-round RT-PCR, which preceded a second-round multiplex PCR. TCRdb re-called the multiplex PCR reads with MiXCR, one entry per CDR3 protein. The sample contains some 400,000 distinct CDR3 sequences, about 18% of which appear only once. This clonotype was seen repeatedly, ten times or more. The antigen is undetermined.

The chain couples TRBV27 to TRBJ2-7, with a weak D call TRBD1 (5 bases). Sequencing used peripheral blood. The clonotype comes from a woman in her late teens or twenties with Graves' ophthalmopathy. The DNA for the CDR3 is TGTGCCAGCAGTCAACAGGCATGGGGCTACGAGCAGTACTTC. Its protein product is CASSQQAWGYEQYF.